This T cell receptor (beta chain) was obtained from a study of CXCR3-negative and CXCR3-positive naive CD8 T cells. Findings of the study overall: The TRB CDR3s that CXCR3-positive naive cells carried were more hydrophobic than those of CXCR3-negative naive cells.

On this clonotype itself: Its antigen is undetermined.

The authors gated naive CD8+ T cells as CD45RO-CCR7+CD27+CD95-. The germline V gene has CDR1 SGDLS and CDR2 YYNGEE. The CDR3 sequence is 15 residues long. Researchers prepared the TRB cDNA libraries using 5' RACE with UMI labels. For each CDR3 protein, TCRdb gives one entry from its re-call of the 5' RACE reads, without DNA. This sample contains over 150,000 distinct CDR3 sequences. The sequenced material came from naive CXCR3+ CD8+ T cells from blood. Subset indicated: CD45RO-CCR7+CD27+CD95- naive CD8+ T cells expressing CXCR3 (TNR3+). The chain combines TRBV9 with TRBJ2-7; TCRdb calls TRBD1, which cannot be checked without DNA. The clonotype comes from a human donor in good health. Some clones in this sample may be carry-over from other donors' samples. The CDR3: CASSEGWGVFYEQYF.